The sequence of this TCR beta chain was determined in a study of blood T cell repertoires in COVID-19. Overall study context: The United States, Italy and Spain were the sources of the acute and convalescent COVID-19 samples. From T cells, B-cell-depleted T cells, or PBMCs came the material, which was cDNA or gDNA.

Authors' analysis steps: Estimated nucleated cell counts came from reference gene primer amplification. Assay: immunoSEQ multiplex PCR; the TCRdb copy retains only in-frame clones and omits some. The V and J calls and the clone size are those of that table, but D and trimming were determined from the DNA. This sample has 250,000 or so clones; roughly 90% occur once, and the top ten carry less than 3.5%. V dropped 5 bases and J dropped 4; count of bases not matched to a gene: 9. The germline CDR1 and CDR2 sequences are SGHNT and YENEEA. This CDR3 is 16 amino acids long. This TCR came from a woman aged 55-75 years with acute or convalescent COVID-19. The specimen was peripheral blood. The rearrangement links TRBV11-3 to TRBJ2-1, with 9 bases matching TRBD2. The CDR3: CASSPTPSGEYNEQFF. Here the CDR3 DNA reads TGTGCCAGCAGCCCCACCCCTAGCGGGGAATACAATGAGCAGTTCTTC.